The 18 T cell receptor beta chains given below trace back to one sample, sequenced in a study of CD8 T cells in ankylosing spondylitis. Findings and limits, study-wide: A TCR beta motif of about 8 highly homologous variants appeared characteristic of ankylosing spondylitis blood.

Their antigen targets remain unknown. Via MiXCR, TCRdb re-called the 5' RACE reads, giving one row per CDR3 protein. Of roughly 90,000 distinct CDR3 sequences listed, about 9% are singletons. What was sequenced was blood, either unsorted or a sorted T cell fraction (not recorded which). The receptors derive from a male donor with ankylosing spondylitis.

This clonotype has only a few counts. The chain links TRBV5-1 to TRBJ2-3; 8 bases align to TRBD1. V was pared by 0 bases and J by 1 base, with 1 base of the junction left unmatched. The germline gives CDR1 SGHRS, CDR2 YFSETQ. The CDR3 spans 15 residues. For the CDR3, the DNA is TGCGCCAGCAGCTTGGTGGGACAGGGCACAGATACGCAGTATTTT. Translation gives CASSLVGQGTDTQYF. Variable domain in full (rest from reference TRBV5-1 and TRBJ2-3): KAGVTQTPRYLIKTRGQQVTLSCSPISGHRSVSWYQQTPGQGLQFLFEYFSETQRNKGNFPGRFSGRQFSNSRSEMNVSTLELGDSALYLCASSLVGQGTDTQYFGPGTRLTVL.

The chain employs TRBV5-6 and TRBJ2-3, with a tentative D call TRBD2 (6 bases). CDR1 is SGHDT and CDR2 is YYEEEE in the germline V gene. The length of the CDR3 is 17 residues. V was clipped by 5 bases and J by 5 bases, with 24 bases between them. The CDR3 sequence: CASSPLRGLTGEDTQYF. In DNA form, the CDR3 reads TGTGCCAGCAGTCCCCTAAGGGGACTGACGGGAGAAGATACGCAGTATTTT.

The chain recombines TRBV14 with TRBJ2-7; weak D call: TRBD1 (5 bases). The V end lost 1 base, the J end lost 3 bases, and 10 bases lay between the germline ends. The CDR3 has 14 amino acids. Germline CDR1 is SGHDN and CDR2 is FVKESK. CDR3 nucleotides: TGTGCCAGCAGCCAAGGCAGGGCCGGCTACGAGCAGTACTTC. It yields the protein CASSQGRAGYEQYF.

Only a few counts were recorded for this clonotype. This chain connects TRBV11-2 to TRBJ1-6; no firm D call. V gave up 5 bases and J gave up 7 bases, with 24 bases separating them. Germline lookup yields CDR1 SGHAT and CDR2 FQNNGV. The CDR3 totals 18 residues. CDR3 in DNA: TGTGCCAGCAGCCCCCGTCAAAGCCCCACGCGAACCAATTCACCCCTCCACTTT. It specifies CASSPRQSPTRTNSPLHF.

This clonotype has a count of ten or more. The chain employs TRBV30 and TRBJ2-5; possibly TRBD2 for D (6 bases). The germline CDR1 and CDR2 sequences are GTSNPN and SVGIG (reference sequence). The V end lost 2 bases, the J end lost 5 bases, and 12 bases lay between the germline ends. The CDR3 has 13 residues. The CDR3 sequence is CAWSFAGWETQYF. The CDR3 nucleotides read TGTGCCTGGAGTTTTGCGGGATGGGAGACCCAGTACTTC.

This clonotype was counted between two and nine times. The J gene is TRBJ2-7, the V gene TRBV7-9; the match to TRBD1 covers 9 bases. The CDR3 runs to 16 residues. Looked up from germline, CDR1 is SEHNR and CDR2 is FQNEAQ (reference sequence). V lost 2 bases and J lost 1; bases outside the gene matches: 6. This chain's CDR3 is CASSLPRDRVSYEQYF. In DNA, the CDR3 is TGTGCCAGCAGCTTACCCCGGGACAGGGTATCCTACGAGCAGTACTTC.

Only a few counts were recorded for this clonotype. This rearrangement joins TRBV2 to TRBJ2-1, with 14 bases matching TRBD2. The germline V gene encodes CDR1 SNHLY and CDR2 FYNNEI. CDR3 length equals 15 residues. V dropped 6 bases and J dropped 9; count of bases not matched to a gene: 7. The CDR3 loop is CASREPGLAGVEQFF. In DNA form, the CDR3 reads TGTGCCAGCAGGGAGCCGGGACTAGCGGGAGTTGAGCAGTTCTTC.

This clonotype was detected only a few times. The chain links TRBV25-1 to TRBJ2-1; 8 bases match TRBD1. The junction had 4 bases not matched to a gene; V was cut back by 6 bases and J by 0 bases. CDR1 and CDR2 from the germline V gene are MGHDK and SYGVNS. The CDR3 contains 15 residues. CDR3 coding DNA: TGTGCCAGCAGGGGGGACAGGAGCTCCTACAATGAGCAGTTCTTC. This encodes CASRGDRSSYNEQFF.

As for this clonotype: A much larger clone lies a single base off, so this may be a read error. The chain links TRBV20-1 to TRBJ1-1; 7 nucleotides align to TRBD1. This CDR3 is built from 15 residues. CDR1 and CDR2 from the germline V gene are DFQATT and SNEGSKA (reference sequence). V lost 6 bases to trimming and J lost 0 bases; unmatched junction nucleotides: 10. The DNA of the CDR3 is TGCAGTGCGAAGATCAGGGGGACGGTGAACACTGAAGCTTTCTTT. Protein product: CSAKIRGTVNTEAFF.

The gene calls are TRBV9 and TRBJ1-2; the D is unclear. The CDR3 has 11 amino acids. Trimming removed 0 bases at V and 5 bases at J, with 2 bases between. CDR1 and CDR2 from the germline V gene are SGDLS and YYNGEE. This chain's CDR3 is CASSVGYGYTF. CDR3 DNA: TGTGCCAGCAGCGTAGGGTATGGCTACACCTTC.

The rearrangement joins TRBV21-1 to TRBJ2-7; the tabulated D call, TRBD2, remains unverified against the DNA. TRBV21-1 is designated a pseudogene. This CDR3 comprises 14 residues. CDR3 loop: CASNGRESLGEQYF. The CDR3 DNA is TGTGCCTCCAATGGGCGGGAGTCTCTGGGGGAGCAGTACTTC.

This clonotype came up a few times. This rearrangement joins TRBV5-1 to TRBJ1-2, with D possibly matching TRBD1 (5 bases). Germline V gene sequence: CDR1 SGHRS, CDR2 YFSETQ. The CDR3 sequence is 15 residues long. Trimming removed 4 bases from V and 4 bases from J, with 17 bases in between. CDR3 DNA sequence: TGCGCCAGCAGCCCTGAAGGGGTTTATATCTATGGCTACACCTTC. Its translation: CASSPEGVYIYGYTF.

The chain is built from TRBV4-1 and TRBJ2-6; the match to TRBD1 covers 7 bases. With 6 bases clipped from V and 0 bases from J, the junction kept 2 bases outside the gene matches. Germline V gene sequence: CDR1 MGHRA, CDR2 YSYEKL. The CDR3 contains 15 residues. The CDR3 region is CASRTGDSGANVLTF. For the CDR3, the DNA is TGCGCCAGCAGAACAGGGGACTCTGGGGCCAACGTCCTGACTTTC.

This clonotype was counted ten times or more. The rearrangement links TRBV20-1 to TRBJ2-5; 7 nucleotides match TRBD1. Germline CDR1 is DFQATT and CDR2 is SNEGSKA (reference sequence). CDR3 size: 13 residues. V was pared by 2 bases and J by 3 bases, with 3 bases of the junction left unmatched. CDR3 protein: CSARLTGKETQYF. The DNA for the CDR3 is TGCAGTGCTAGATTGACAGGGAAAGAGACCCAGTACTTC.

V usage is TRBV15 and J usage is TRBJ1-6; D remains ambiguous. This CDR3 has 17 residues. The germline V gene has CDR1 LNHNV and CDR2 YYDKDF (reference sequence). V was pared by 5 bases and J by 0 bases, with 14 bases between. As DNA, the CDR3 is TGTGCCACCAGCCGGGAACGGCCGAGCTCCTATAATTCACCCCTCCACTTT. It specifies CATSRERPSSYNSPLHF.

This clonotype was recorded at least ten times. The V call is TRBV11-2, the J call TRBJ1-2; D gene unclear. CDR1 is SGHAT and CDR2 is FQNNGV in the germline V gene. V was shortened by 1 base and J by 8 bases, with 8 bases between the two germline ends. The CDR3 extends over 12 amino acids. The CDR3, as DNA: TGTGCCAGCAGCTTAGCAGGAAGAGGCTACACCTTC. Protein product: CASSLAGRGYTF.

There are a few counts of this clonotype. The V call is TRBV27, the J call TRBJ1-6; D uncertain. Germline loops: CDR1 MNHEY, CDR2 SMNVEV (reference sequence). V was clipped by 3 bases and J by 7 bases, with 10 bases between them. This CDR3 is 14 amino acids long. The CDR3 sequence is CASSFPGTNSPLHF. For the CDR3, the DNA is TGTGCCAGCAGTTTCCCAGGAACGAATTCACCCCTCCACTTT.

Worth noting for this clonotype: Its ends do not fully match the called genes, so a read error is possible. The chain carries TRBV11-3 and TRBJ2-1; TRBD2 agrees at 10 bases. The CDR3 extends over 15 amino acids. Per the germline V gene, CDR1 is SGHNT and CDR2 is YENEEA. CDR3 coding DNA: TGTGCCTGCAGCGGGGGGGGCGCTGACGACAATGAGCAGTTCTTC. Translating it yields CACSGGGADDNEQFF.